This paragraph covers one T cell receptor (beta chain) sequence. Antigen: not known. The data were obtained in a study of cytomegalovirus exposure and HLA in healthy donors. Broader study findings: Trimming of TCR beta V- and J-genes showed a link, identified in a later analysis, to a missense DCLRE1C variant. Fewer N-insertions (relative to the approximately 700-donor mean) were reportedly seen in an Asian-associated ancestry cluster in a later analysis. Cytomegalovirus association was listed for 150 to 200 TCR beta chains.

Amplification used 60 Vbeta primers and 13 Jbeta primers. Assay: immunoSEQ multiplex PCR; the TCRdb copy retains only in-frame clones and omits some. The sample lists 120,000 or so clones, about 80% seen once, with 2.5% to 3% in the top ten. This CDR3 spans 12 amino acids. Sequences were obtained from PBMCs. This sequence originates from a man aged 30 to 45 in good health and CMV-seronegative. The V call is TRBV21-1, the J call TRBJ2-7; whether TRBD2, the table's D call, matches the DNA was not checked. TRBV21-1 is recorded as a pseudogene. CDR3 residues: CASIRSGGEQYF. The CDR3 region has the DNA TGTGCCAGCATCAGATCGGGGGGCGAGCAGTACTTC.